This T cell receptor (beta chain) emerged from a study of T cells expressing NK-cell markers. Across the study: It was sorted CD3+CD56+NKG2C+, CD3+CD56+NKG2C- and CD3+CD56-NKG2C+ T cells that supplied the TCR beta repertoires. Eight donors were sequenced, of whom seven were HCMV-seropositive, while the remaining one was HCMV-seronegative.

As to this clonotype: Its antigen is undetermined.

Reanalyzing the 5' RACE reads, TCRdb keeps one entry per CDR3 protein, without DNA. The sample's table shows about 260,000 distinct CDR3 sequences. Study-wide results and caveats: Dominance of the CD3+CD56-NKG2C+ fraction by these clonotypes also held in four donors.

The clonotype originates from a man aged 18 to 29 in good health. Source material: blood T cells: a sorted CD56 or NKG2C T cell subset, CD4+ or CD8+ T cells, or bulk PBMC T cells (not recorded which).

The CDR3 spells CASCTGYNSPLHF. The chain combines TRBV7-8 with TRBJ1-6; TCRdb outputs TRBD1, but without DNA this stays unchecked. CDR1 SGHVS and CDR2 FQNEAQ come from the germline V gene. This CDR3 spans 13 amino acids.